This passage covers 27 T cell receptor beta chains from one sample sequenced in a study of blood T cell repertoires in COVID-19. Data came from immunoSEQ multiplex PCR; TCRdb stores just in-frame clones and leaves some out. The sample has 20,000 to 25,000 clones, around 82% seen once. Sample: peripheral blood. These receptors all come from a man aged 55-75 years with active COVID-19.

The chain has TRBV29-1 and TRBJ2-7, with a tentative D call TRBD2 (6 bases). The CDR3 is made up of 13 amino acids. Germline V gene sequence: CDR1 SQVTM, CDR2 ANQGSEA. Trimming took off 4 bases at V and 0 bases at J, with 10 bases between the two ends. The CDR3 bases are TGCAGCGTTGGGGCGGGAAGCTCCTACGAGCAGTACTTC. It yields the protein CSVGAGSSYEQYF.

This sequence joins TRBV5-1 and TRBJ2-2; TRBD2 aligns across 8 bases. The CDR3 has 18 residues. Germline V gene data show CDR1 as SGHRS and CDR2 as YFSETQ. Trimming took 0 bases from V and 5 from J; bases not matched to a gene: 12. The CDR3, as DNA: TGCGCCAGCAGCTTGGCCGGGACGGGAGGGCCGGAAACCGGGGAGCTGTTTTTT. Translation: CASSLAGTGGPETGELFF. Full variable domain (remainder filled in from reference TRBV5-1 and TRBJ2-2): KAGVTQTPRYLIKTRGQQVTLSCSPISGHRSVSWYQQTPGQGLQFLFEYFSETQRNKGNFPGRFSGRQFSNSRSEMNVSTLELGDSALYLCASSLAGTGGPETGELFFGEGSRLTVL.

This chain joins TRBV7-2 and TRBJ1-2; D is perhaps TRBD1 (5 bases). The V end was cut by 0 bases, the J end by 3 bases, with 11 bases between. Germline CDR1 reads SGHTA; CDR2 reads FQGNSA. This CDR3 region has 15 residues. CDR3: CASSLAQGRDYGYTF. The CDR3 coding sequence is TGTGCCAGCAGCTTAGCGCAGGGCAGGGACTATGGCTACACCTTC.

CDR3: CASSLDPGYNEQFF. CDR3 nucleotide sequence: TGTGCCAGCAGCTTAGATCCGGGGTACAATGAGCAGTTCTTC. The rearrangement joins TRBV7-9 to TRBJ2-1, with D possibly TRBD2 on 5 matching bases. The V end lost 1 base, the J end lost 4 bases, and 8 bases lay between the germline ends. The V gene's germline CDR1 is SEHNR and CDR2 FQNEAQ (reference sequence). CDR3 length: 14 amino acids.

This chain links TRBV9 with TRBJ2-7; 7 nucleotides align to TRBD2. Germline V CDR1 and CDR2: SGDLS, YYNGEE. The CDR3 loop spans 14 amino acids. The V gene end was trimmed by 0 bases and the J gene end by 3 bases; junction bases not matched to a gene: 3. CDR3 nucleotides: TGTGCCAGCAGCGTAGGTCTAGCGGTCTACGAGCAGTACTTC. The encoded protein is CASSVGLAVYEQYF.

The rearrangement joins TRBV4-1 to TRBJ2-1; TRBD2 might be the D (6 bases). Trimming stripped 1 base from V and 8 bases from J, with 15 bases between. Germline V gives CDR1 MGHRA, CDR2 YSYEKL. This CDR3 spans 15 amino acids. Here the CDR3 DNA reads TGCGCCAGCAGCCAAGCGGGAGTGCCCTCCGATGAGCAGTTCTTC. It specifies CASSQAGVPSDEQFF.

This clone is a singleton in its sample. The chain uses TRBV5-1 and TRBJ1-2, with 8 bases matching TRBD1. CDR3 length equals 13 residues. Germline trimming cut 2 bases from V and 8 bases from J; bases unmatched to any gene: 5. Germline V lookup: CDR1 SGHRS, CDR2 YFSETQ. DNA for the CDR3: TGCGCCAGCAGCTTTCCAGGGGGCGAAGGCTACACCTTC. Amino acids: CASSFPGGEGYTF.

This clone appeared a few times. The V and J genes are TRBV5-1 and TRBJ2-5; possible D gene TRBD2, 7 bases. Trimming shortened V by 1 base and J by 1 base, and 11 bases separated the two germline ends. Per the germline V gene, CDR1 is SGHRS and CDR2 is YFSETQ. The CDR3 covers 15 residues. CDR3 sequence reads: CASSLMGGPQETQYF. DNA for the CDR3: TGCGCCAGCAGCTTGATGGGGGGGCCCCAAGAGACCCAGTACTTC.

This clone showed up just once. V gene TRBV9 combines with J gene TRBJ1-1, with D perhaps TRBD1 (5 bases). V dropped 3 bases and J dropped 1 base, with 13 bases sitting between them. The CDR3 totals 15 residues. CDR1 SGDLS and CDR2 YYNGEE come from the germline V gene. CDR3 region: CASSDPTAPNTEAFF. Written as DNA, the CDR3 is TGTGCCAGCAGCGACCCGACAGCGCCGAACACTGAAGCTTTCTTT. The full variable domain, its missing parts supplied by reference TRBV9 and TRBJ1-1, is DSGVTQTPKHLITATGQRVTLRCSPRSGDLSVYWYQQSLDQGLQFLIQYYNGEERAKGNILERFSAQQFPDLHSELNLSSLELGDSALYFCASSDPTAPNTEAFFGQGTRLTVV.

V usage is TRBV6-5 and J usage is TRBJ2-7, with a weak D call TRBD1 (5 bases). The CDR3 length is 15 residues. The V gene's germline CDR1 is MNHEY and CDR2 SVGAGI. V lost 0 bases, J lost 2 bases, and 11 bases lay in between. The CDR3 here is CASSYSLDSAYEQYF. The DNA of the CDR3 is TGTGCCAGCAGTTACTCCCTTGACAGCGCCTACGAGCAGTACTTC.

This chain joins TRBV28 and TRBJ1-4, with no clear D. The CDR3 runs to 14 residues. V was pared by 1 base and J by 2 bases, with 5 bases between. Germline values: CDR1 MDHEN, CDR2 SYDVKM. CDR3 in amino acids: CASSLFSTNEKLFF. CDR3 DNA sequence: TGTGCCAGCAGTTTATTCTCGACTAATGAAAAACTGTTTTTT.

The genes are TRBV5-1 and TRBJ1-5; TRBD1 is a possible D gene (6 bases). Germline CDR1 reads SGHRS; CDR2 reads YFSETQ. The V end lost 4 bases, the J end lost 3 bases, and 17 bases lay between the germline ends. The CDR3 length is 16 residues. The chain's CDR3 is CASSQWGGQDNQPQHF. The CDR3 DNA reads as TGCGCCAGCAGCCAATGGGGGGGGCAGGACAATCAGCCCCAGCATTTT.

The chain has TRBV12-3 or TRBV12-4 and TRBJ2-7; D might be TRBD1 (6 bases). Deletions cut 4 bases from V and 2 bases from J, with 9 bases between. There are 13 residues in the CDR3. The CDR3 coding sequence is TGTGCCAGCAGTTGGGGACACCCCTACGAGCAGTACTTC. Translating it yields CASSWGHPYEQYF.

The chain carries TRBV3-1 (or the pseudogene TRBV3-2) and TRBJ2-1, with a weak D call TRBD2 (6 bases). V gave up 1 base and J gave up 5 bases, with 15 bases separating them. The CDR3 consists of 16 residues. Germline CDR1 and CDR2: LGHDT and YNNKEL (reference sequence). CDR3 protein: CASSQGDGRRDNEQFF. DNA for the CDR3: TGTGCCAGCAGCCAAGGGGACGGGAGAAGGGACAATGAGCAGTTCTTC.

V gene TRBV5-4 combines with J gene TRBJ1-6, with D perhaps TRBD1 (5 bases). The V end lost 0 bases, the J end lost 7 bases, and 11 bases lay between the germline ends. Germline V gene sequence: CDR1 SGHNT, CDR2 YYREEE (reference sequence). The CDR3 covers 15 residues. In nucleotides, the CDR3 is TGTGCCAGCAGCTTGGACAGGCCTCCCAATTCACCCCTCCACTTT. Its protein product is CASSLDRPPNSPLHF.

The chain is built from TRBV18 and TRBJ2-2, with 7 bases identical to TRBD1. V was clipped by 8 bases and J by 5 bases; unmatched bases: 8. The CDR3 length is 14 residues. Germline assignment: CDR1 KGHSH and CDR2 LQKENI. The CDR3 DNA reads TGTGCCAGCGGTGAGGGGGCCCCGACCGGGGAGCTGTTTTTT. Residues: CASGEGAPTGELFF. The full variable domain, rest sourced from reference TRBV18 and TRBJ2-2, is NAGVMQNPRHLVRRRGQEARLRCSPMKGHSHVYWYRQLPEEGLKFMVYLQKENIIDESGMPKERFSAEFPKEGPSILRIQQVVRGDSAAYFCASGEGAPTGELFFGEGSRLTVL.

J is TRBJ1-6 and V is TRBV7-3; possible D gene TRBD1, 6 bases. The CDR3 consists of 13 residues. Trimming took off 8 bases at V and 10 bases at J, with 15 bases between the two ends. CDR1 SGHTA and CDR2 FQGTGA come from the germline V gene. CDR3 sequence reads: CASQGGAKSPLHF. DNA for the CDR3: TGTGCCAGCCAAGGGGGGGCAAAATCACCCCTCCACTTT. The full variable domain, in which reference TRBV7-3 and TRBJ1-6 provide the parts outside the CDR3, is GAGVSQTPSNKVTEKGKYVELRCDPISGHTALYWYRQSLGQGPEFLIYFQGTGAADDSGLPNDRFFAVRPEGSVSTLKIQRTERGDSAVYLCASQGGAKSPLHFGNGTRLTVT.

This clone has just a few counts. The chain links TRBV2 to TRBJ1-2; D is ambiguous. The V gene lost 2 bases and the J gene lost 3 bases, with 4 bases spanning the gap. The CDR3 extends over 12 amino acids. Germline values: CDR1 SNHLY, CDR2 FYNNEI. The CDR3 loop reads CASSELDYGYTF. CDR3 DNA sequence: TGTGCCAGCAGTGAATTAGACTATGGCTACACCTTC.

The chain employs TRBV5-1 and TRBJ2-1; D might be TRBD1 (5 bases). The V gene lost 0 bases and the J gene lost 8 bases, with 15 bases spanning the gap. The CDR3 runs 15 residues. Per the germline V gene, CDR1 is SGHRS and CDR2 is YFSETQ. The CDR3: CASSLEGRPGHEQFF. CDR3 sequence (DNA): TGCGCCAGCAGCTTGGAGGGGCGTCCGGGCCATGAGCAGTTCTTC.

This clone was picked up a small number of times. This sequence joins TRBV3-1 (or the pseudogene TRBV3-2) and TRBJ2-5, with 12 bases matching TRBD2. After removal of 1 base from V and 5 bases from J, the junction contained 11 bases not matched to a gene. Germline V gene data show CDR1 as LGHDT and CDR2 as YNNKEL (reference sequence). This CDR3 has 18 residues. The CDR3 loop reads CASSQGILAGGPGETQYF. CDR3 in DNA: TGTGCCAGCAGCCAAGGGATTCTAGCGGGAGGGCCTGGCGAGACCCAGTACTTC.

This clone turned up a few times. Other nucleotide sequences from this sample produce the same CDR3. The rearrangement uses TRBV18 and TRBJ1-2; a possible D gene is TRBD1 (5 bases). The V and J ends lost 0 bases and 4 bases respectively, with 9 bases between them. Germline CDR1 KGHSH, CDR2 LQKENI. The CDR3 is 14 amino acids. CDR3 nucleotides: TGTGCCAGCTCACCACCGACAGAATCCTATGGCTACACCTTC. This translates into CASSPPTESYGYTF.

The V gene is TRBV6-6, the J gene TRBJ2-2; TRBD1 agrees at 7 bases. Germline V lookup: CDR1 MNHNY, CDR2 SVGAGI (reference sequence). This CDR3 is 14 amino acids long. The V segment lost 6 bases and the J segment 7 bases; nucleotides outside the gene matches: 8. CDR3: CASRQLGGGGELFF. The CDR3 nucleotides read TGTGCCAGCAGGCAGCTAGGGGGCGGCGGGGAGCTGTTTTTT.

In its sample, this clone ranks as medium-sized. As DNA, the CDR3 is TGTGCCTGGACCTCGACAGGGGTTGAGGAGACCCAGTACTTC. Translated, it gives CAWTSTGVEETQYF. The V and J genes are TRBV30 and TRBJ2-5; 8 bases line up with TRBD1. V trimming: 4 bases; J trimming: 5 bases; junction bases outside the gene matches: 9. This CDR3 contains 14 residues. Germline CDR1 is GTSNPN and CDR2 is SVGIG (reference sequence).

This clone is medium-sized by share. The V and J genes are TRBV6-2 or TRBV6-3 and TRBJ1-5; no clear D. V was clipped by 4 bases and J by 3 bases, with 4 bases between them. The CDR3 is 12 residues long. Germline CDR1 reads MNHEY; CDR2 reads SVGEGT. CDR3 region: CASSSYNQPQHF. The CDR3, as DNA: TGTGCCAGCAGTTCTTACAATCAGCCCCAGCATTTT.

The rearrangement uses TRBV7-9 and TRBJ2-2, with D perhaps TRBD2 (5 bases). CDR3 length: 16 residues. With 5 bases removed from V and 0 bases from J, the gap between germline ends came to 13 bases. Germline CDR1 and CDR2: SEHNR and FQNEAQ (reference sequence). CDR3 loop: CASSISGTANTGELFF. The CDR3 nucleotides are TGTGCCAGCAGCATCAGCGGTACCGCGAACACCGGGGAGCTGTTTTTT.

Here the CDR3 reads CASSLARGKVAGELFF. CDR3 nucleotides: TGTGCCAGCAGCTTAGCGCGGGGGAAGGTCGCCGGGGAGCTGTTTTTT. The chain carries TRBV7-2 and TRBJ2-2; 7 positions agree with TRBD2. V lost 0 bases and J lost 6; bases outside the gene matches: 7. Germline V gives CDR1 SGHTA, CDR2 FQGNSA. The CDR3 has 16 amino acids.

This clone was recorded a few times. V usage is TRBV7-6 and J usage is TRBJ2-1, with 9 bases that match TRBD2. J lost 3 bases, V lost 0 bases, and 6 bases had no gene match. CDR1 and CDR2 (germline): SGHVS, FNYEAQ. The CDR3 spans 17 residues. The CDR3 coding sequence is TGTGCCAGCAGCTTAGCGGGCGGGAGGGCCCTCTACAATGAGCAGTTCTTC. This sequence encodes CASSLAGGRALYNEQFF. Variable domain in full (rest from reference TRBV7-6 and TRBJ2-1): GAGVSQSPRYKVTKRGQDVALRCDPISGHVSLYWYRQALGQGPEFLTYFNYEAQQDKSGLPNDRFSAERPEGSISTLTIQRTEQRDSAMYRCASSLAGGRALYNEQFFGPGTRLTVL.